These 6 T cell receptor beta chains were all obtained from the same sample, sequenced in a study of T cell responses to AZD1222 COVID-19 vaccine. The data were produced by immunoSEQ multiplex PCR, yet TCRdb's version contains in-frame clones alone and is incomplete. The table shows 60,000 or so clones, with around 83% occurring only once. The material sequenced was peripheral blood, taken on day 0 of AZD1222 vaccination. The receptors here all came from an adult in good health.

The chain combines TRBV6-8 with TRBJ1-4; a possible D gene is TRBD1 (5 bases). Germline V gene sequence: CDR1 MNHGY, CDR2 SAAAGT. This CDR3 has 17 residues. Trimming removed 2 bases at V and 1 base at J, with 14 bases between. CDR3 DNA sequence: TGTGCCAGCAGTTACGGTACCTTGGGGGGAACTAATGAAAAACTGTTTTTT. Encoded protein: CASSYGTLGGTNEKLFF.

The CDR3 nucleotides are TGTGCCAGCAGCTTGGATCAGTACGAGCAGTACTTC. This gives the protein CASSLDQYEQYF. This chain links TRBV5-6 with TRBJ2-7; D remains ambiguous. The CDR3 consists of 12 residues. Germline V gene lookup returns CDR1 SGHDT and CDR2 YYEEEE. V was shortened by 0 bases and J by 4 bases, with 5 bases between the two germline ends.

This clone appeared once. CDR3 in amino acids: CASSWASGIGSYEQYF. The CDR3 DNA follows: TGCGCCAGCAGCTGGGCTAGCGGGATTGGTAGCTACGAGCAGTACTTC. The chain recombines TRBV5-1 with TRBJ2-7; 9 bases are a match to TRBD2. J gave up 3 bases and V 3 bases, and 10 bases lay outside the gene matches. Germline lookup yields CDR1 SGHRS and CDR2 YFSETQ. CDR3 size: 16 residues.

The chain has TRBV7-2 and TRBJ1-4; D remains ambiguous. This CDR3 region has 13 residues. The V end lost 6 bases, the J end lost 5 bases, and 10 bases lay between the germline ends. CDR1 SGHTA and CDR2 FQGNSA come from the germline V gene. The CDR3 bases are TGTGCCAGCAGGGGCAGCCTAAATGAAAAACTGTTTTTT. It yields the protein CASRGSLNEKLFF.

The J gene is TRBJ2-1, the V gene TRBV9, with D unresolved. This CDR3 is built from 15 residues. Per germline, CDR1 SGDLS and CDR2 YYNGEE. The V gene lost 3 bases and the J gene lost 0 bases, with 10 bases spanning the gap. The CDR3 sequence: CASSASGVSYNEQFF. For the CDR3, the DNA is TGTGCCAGCAGCGCATCAGGAGTCTCCTACAATGAGCAGTTCTTC. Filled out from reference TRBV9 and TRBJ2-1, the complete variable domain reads DSGVTQTPKHLITATGQRVTLRCSPRSGDLSVYWYQQSLDQGLQFLIQYYNGEERAKGNILERFSAQQFPDLHSELNLSSLELGDSALYFCASSASGVSYNEQFFGPGTRLTVL.

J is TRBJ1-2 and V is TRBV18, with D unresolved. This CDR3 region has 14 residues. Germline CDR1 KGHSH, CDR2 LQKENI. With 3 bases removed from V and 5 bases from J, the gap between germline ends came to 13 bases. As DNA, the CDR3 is TGTGCCAGCTCACCCGGTGAGGAATTATATGGCTACACCTTC. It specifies CASSPGEELYGYTF.